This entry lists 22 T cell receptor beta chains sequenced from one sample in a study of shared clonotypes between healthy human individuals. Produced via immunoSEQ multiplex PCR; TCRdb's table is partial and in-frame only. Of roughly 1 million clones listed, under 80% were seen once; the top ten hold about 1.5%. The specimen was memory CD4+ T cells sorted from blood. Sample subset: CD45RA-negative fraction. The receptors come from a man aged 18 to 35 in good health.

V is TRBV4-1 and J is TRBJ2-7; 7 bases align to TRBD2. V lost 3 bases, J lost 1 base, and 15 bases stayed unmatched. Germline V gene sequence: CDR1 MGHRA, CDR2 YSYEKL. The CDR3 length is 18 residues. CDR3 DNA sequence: TGCGCCAGCAGCCAGGGGGAGGGCCTCCGGGACGGGTCCTACGAGCAGTACTTC. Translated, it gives CASSQGEGLRDGSYEQYF.

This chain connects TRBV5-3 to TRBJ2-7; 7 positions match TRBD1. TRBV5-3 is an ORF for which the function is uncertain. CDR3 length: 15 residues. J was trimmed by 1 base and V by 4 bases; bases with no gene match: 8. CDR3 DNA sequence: TGTGCCAGAAGCCAGGGGGACAGTTCATCCTACGAGCAGTACTTC. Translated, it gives CARSQGDSSSYEQYF.

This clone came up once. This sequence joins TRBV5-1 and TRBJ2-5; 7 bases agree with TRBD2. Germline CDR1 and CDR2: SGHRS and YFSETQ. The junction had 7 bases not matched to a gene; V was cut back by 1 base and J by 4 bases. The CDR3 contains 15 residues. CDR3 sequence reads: CASSLQGGEGETQYF. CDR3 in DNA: TGCGCCAGCAGCTTGCAAGGAGGGGAGGGAGAGACCCAGTACTTC.

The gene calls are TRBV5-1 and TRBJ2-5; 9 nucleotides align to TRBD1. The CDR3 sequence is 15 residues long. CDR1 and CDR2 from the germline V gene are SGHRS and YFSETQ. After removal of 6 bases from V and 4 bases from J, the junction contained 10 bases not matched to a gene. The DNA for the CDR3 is TGCGCCAGCACCCCTAACAGGGGGCGTACAGAGACCCAGTACTTC. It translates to CASTPNRGRTETQYF.

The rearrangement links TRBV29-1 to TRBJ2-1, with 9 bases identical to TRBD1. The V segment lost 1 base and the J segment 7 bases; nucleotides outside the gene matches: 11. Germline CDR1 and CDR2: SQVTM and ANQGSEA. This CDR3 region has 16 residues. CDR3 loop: CSVEASGTGFRNEQFF. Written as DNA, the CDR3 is TGCAGCGTTGAAGCATCCGGGACAGGGTTTCGGAATGAGCAGTTCTTC.

The CDR3 sequence: CASKGGRGTEAFF. CDR3 DNA: TGTGCCAGCAAGGGGGGGCGGGGCACTGAAGCTTTCTTT. This chain connects TRBV28 to TRBJ1-1, with D tentatively TRBD1 (6 bases). Germline assignment: CDR1 MDHEN and CDR2 SYDVKM. This CDR3 contains 13 residues. Trimming took off 7 bases at V and 4 bases at J, with 13 bases between the two ends.

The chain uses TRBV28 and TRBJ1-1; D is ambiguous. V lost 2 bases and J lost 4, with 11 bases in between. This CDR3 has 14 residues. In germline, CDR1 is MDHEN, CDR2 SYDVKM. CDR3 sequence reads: CASSLGSFSTEAFF. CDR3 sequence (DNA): TGTGCCAGCAGTTTAGGGTCCTTTAGCACTGAAGCTTTCTTT.

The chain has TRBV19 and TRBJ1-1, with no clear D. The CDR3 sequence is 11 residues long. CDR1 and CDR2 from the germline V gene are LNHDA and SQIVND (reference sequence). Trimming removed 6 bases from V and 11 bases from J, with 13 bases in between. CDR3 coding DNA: TGTGCCAGTAGCGCCGGGGTAGCCGCTTTCTTT. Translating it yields CASSAGVAAFF.

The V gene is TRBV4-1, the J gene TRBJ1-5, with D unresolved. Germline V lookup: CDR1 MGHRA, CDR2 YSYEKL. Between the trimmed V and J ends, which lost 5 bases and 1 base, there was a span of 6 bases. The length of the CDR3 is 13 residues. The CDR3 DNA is TGCGCCAGCAGCTTAGAGAGCAATCAGCCCCAGCATTTT. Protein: CASSLESNQPQHF.

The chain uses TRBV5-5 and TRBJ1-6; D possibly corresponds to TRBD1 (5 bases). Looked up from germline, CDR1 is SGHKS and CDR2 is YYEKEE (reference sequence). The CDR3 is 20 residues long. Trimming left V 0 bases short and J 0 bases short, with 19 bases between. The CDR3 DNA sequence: TGTGCCAGCAGCTTGGATCAGGGTTTTTCGGGGAGCTCCTATAATTCACCCCTCCACTTT. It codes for CASSLDQGFSGSSYNSPLHF.

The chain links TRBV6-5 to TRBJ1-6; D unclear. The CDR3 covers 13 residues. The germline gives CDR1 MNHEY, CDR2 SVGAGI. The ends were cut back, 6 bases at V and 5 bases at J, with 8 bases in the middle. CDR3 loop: CASRTLNNSPLHF. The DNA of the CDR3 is TGTGCCAGCAGGACACTTAATAATTCACCCCTCCACTTT.

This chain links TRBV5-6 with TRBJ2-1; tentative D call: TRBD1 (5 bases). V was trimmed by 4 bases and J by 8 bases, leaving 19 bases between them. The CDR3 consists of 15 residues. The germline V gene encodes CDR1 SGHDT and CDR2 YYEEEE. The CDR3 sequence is CASSVGRGPEDEQFF. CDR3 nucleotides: TGTGCCAGCAGCGTGGGGCGTGGTCCCGAGGATGAGCAGTTCTTC.

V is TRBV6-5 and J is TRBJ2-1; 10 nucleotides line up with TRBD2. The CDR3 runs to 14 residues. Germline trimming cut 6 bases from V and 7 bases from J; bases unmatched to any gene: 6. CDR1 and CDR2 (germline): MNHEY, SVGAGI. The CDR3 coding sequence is TGTGCCAGCAGGTCTAGCGGGGGAGGTAATGAGCAGTTCTTC. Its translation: CASRSSGGGNEQFF.

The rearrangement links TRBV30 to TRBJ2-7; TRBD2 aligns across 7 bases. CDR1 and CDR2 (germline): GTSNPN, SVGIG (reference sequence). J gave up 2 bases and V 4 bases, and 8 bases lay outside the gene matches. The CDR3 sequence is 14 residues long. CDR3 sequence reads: CAWNPSGVTYEQYF. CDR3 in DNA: TGTGCCTGGAATCCAAGCGGGGTAACCTACGAGCAGTACTTC.

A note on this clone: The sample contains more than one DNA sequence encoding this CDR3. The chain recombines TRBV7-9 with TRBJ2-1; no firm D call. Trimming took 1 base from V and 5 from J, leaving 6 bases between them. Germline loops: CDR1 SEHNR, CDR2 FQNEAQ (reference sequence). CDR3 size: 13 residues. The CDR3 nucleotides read TGTGCCAGCAGCTTAGGTCAACACAATGAGCAGTTCTTC. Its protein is CASSLGQHNEQFF.

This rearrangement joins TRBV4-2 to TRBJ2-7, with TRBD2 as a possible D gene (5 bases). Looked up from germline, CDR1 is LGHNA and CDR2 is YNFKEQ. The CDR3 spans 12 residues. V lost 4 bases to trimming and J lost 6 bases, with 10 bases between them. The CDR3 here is CASSREKGEQYF. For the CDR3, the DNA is TGTGCCAGCAGCCGGGAGAAAGGCGAGCAGTACTTC.

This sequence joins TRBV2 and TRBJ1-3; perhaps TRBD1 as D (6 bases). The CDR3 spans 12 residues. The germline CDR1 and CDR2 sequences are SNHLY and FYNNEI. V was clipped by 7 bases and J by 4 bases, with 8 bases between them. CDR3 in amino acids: CASKGGGNTIYF. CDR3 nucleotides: TGTGCCAGCAAGGGGGGAGGAAACACCATATATTTT.

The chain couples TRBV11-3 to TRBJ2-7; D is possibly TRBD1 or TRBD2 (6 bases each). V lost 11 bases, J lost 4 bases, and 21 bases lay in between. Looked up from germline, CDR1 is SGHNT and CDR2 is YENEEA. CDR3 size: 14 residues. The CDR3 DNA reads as TGTGCCGCAGGGGATGACGGGAGTTGGTACGAGCAGTACTTC. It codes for CAAGDDGSWYEQYF.

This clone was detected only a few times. The CDR3 DNA sequence: TGTGCCATCCTGGACGGACGTAACTATGGCTACACCTTC. This gives the protein CAILDGRNYGYTF. This rearrangement joins TRBV28 to TRBJ1-2, with D unclear. There are 13 residues in the CDR3. Germline CDR1 reads MDHEN; CDR2 reads SYDVKM. With 10 bases removed from V and 1 base from J, the gap between germline ends came to 13 bases.

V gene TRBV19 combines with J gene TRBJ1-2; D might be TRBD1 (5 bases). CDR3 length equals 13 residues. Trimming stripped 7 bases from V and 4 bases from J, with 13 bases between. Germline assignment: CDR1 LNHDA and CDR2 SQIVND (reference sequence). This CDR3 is CASKIQGVYGYTF. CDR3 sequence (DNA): TGTGCCAGTAAAATCCAGGGAGTCTATGGCTACACCTTC.

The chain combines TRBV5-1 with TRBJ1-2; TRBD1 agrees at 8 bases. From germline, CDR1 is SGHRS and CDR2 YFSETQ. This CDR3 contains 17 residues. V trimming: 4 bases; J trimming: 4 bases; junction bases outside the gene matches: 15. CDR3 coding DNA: TGCGCCAGCAGCCTAACAACCGGGACAGGAACTCTCTATGGCTACACCTTC. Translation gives CASSLTTGTGTLYGYTF.

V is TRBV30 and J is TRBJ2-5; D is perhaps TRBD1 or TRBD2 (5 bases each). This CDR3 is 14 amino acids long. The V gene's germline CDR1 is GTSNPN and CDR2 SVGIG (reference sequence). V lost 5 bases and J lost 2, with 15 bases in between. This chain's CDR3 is CAWGWGRGQETQYF. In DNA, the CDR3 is TGTGCCTGGGGATGGGGCCGGGGTCAAGAGACCCAGTACTTC.